This T cell receptor (beta chain) is drawn from a study of CD8+ T cells in alopecia areata. Whole-study results and caveats: Affected scalp, especially in alopecia totalis/universalis, had a higher clonality than normal scalp did. The study also sequences resident alphabeta T cells of normal skin in scalp samples.

This clone was found a few times. Its target is unknown. RNA was isolated and reverse transcribed to cDNA, the sequencing template. This table comes from immunoSEQ multiplex PCR, and its TCRdb copy is limited to in-frame clones, with some not included. In the table there are 110,000 to 150,000 clones, under 60% of which are singletons. The CDR3 consists of 16 residues. CDR1 and CDR2 (germline): LNHNV, YYDKDF (reference sequence). V gave up 0 bases and J gave up 5 bases, with 15 bases separating them. The chain has TRBV15 and TRBJ2-3; tentative D call: TRBD2 (6 bases). The source was CD4+ T cells sorted from blood, collected at week 0. The TCR was taken from a human donor with alopecia areata. As DNA, the CDR3 is TGTGCCACCAGCAGAGATTTGACTAGTTTCGAAGATACGCAGTATTTT. Translating it yields CATSRDLTSFEDTQYF.